This record concerns one T cell receptor (beta chain) sequence. The CDR3 has 14 residues. From germline, CDR1 is MDHEN and CDR2 SYDVKM. TCRdb reprocessed the 5' RACE reads; each CDR3 protein has one entry and no DNA is given. The sample includes 350,000 to 400,000 distinct CDR3 sequences. This record belongs to a study of monozygotic twins with inflammatory bowel disease. This sequence was found in a human donor with ulcerative colitis or Crohn's disease, or a healthy co-twin of an affected twin (not recorded which). Specimen: blood. The chain uses TRBV28 and TRBJ2-1; TCRdb outputs TRBD2, but without DNA this stays unchecked. The CDR3 spells CASVAGGLYNEQFF.